The T cell receptor beta chain under discussion was sequenced for a study of T cell repertoires in cytomegalovirus infection (dated by TCRdb to about 2019). For the study in its entirety: Donor HLA type was relevant to the analysis, as public TCR beta signatures indicated carriage of CMV infection together with the matching HLA type. The investigation overall reported the following: Carriers of CMV infection plus the relevant HLA type were discriminated by the cumulative frequency of public TCR beta family members in the study cohort and in an independent roughly 320-donor cohort. In the ex vivo response, HLA-C-restricted CMV-specific TCR beta clonotypes were dominant, and in two of eight donors the single most frequent clonotype came from this HLA-C-restricted group.

A distance of 11 bases separates the germline ends of V and J, which lose 5 bases and 1 base respectively. For CDR1 and CDR2, the germline V gene lists MDHEN and SYDVKM. The CDR3 covers 14 residues, taking in both the cysteine and the phenylalanine. Of the read, only the CDR3 DNA is kept; its 42 bases are in frame from base 1. In this sample, this clonotype turned up many times. No antigen is known for it. Per-base quality was not reported, and no clone a single base away is much larger than it. Sequencing took place on an Illumina HiSeq 1500. TCRdb reran the public reads through fastp at Q25 and MiXCR, keeping productive beta chains. Under each unique CDR3 protein, matching rows form one entry showing the most common genes and DNA. A total of 130,000 or so distinct CDR3 sequences appear in this sample, about 6.5% of them only once. Roughly 18% of the sample is in the top ten clones.

The sequence was obtained from a human donor in good health (CMV status not recorded). Some clones in this sample may be carry-over from other donors' samples. Recombination joined TRBV28 with TRBJ2-5; the D gene is perhaps TRBD1, on 6 matching bases. The material sequenced was PBMCs. The CDR3 reads CASSLGQPQETQYF. The nucleotide sequence is TGTGCCAGCAGTCTTGGACAGCCCCAAGAGACCCAGTACTTC.